What follows describes a single T cell receptor beta chain. Germline V CDR1 and CDR2: SGHRS, YFSETQ. Trimming cost V 2 bases and J 0 bases, with 8 bases left between them. The CDR3 consists of 14 residues. The data belong to a study of control samples from healthy donors and cancer patients. Clones were read by immunoSEQ multiplex PCR, and TCRdb kept only the in-frame ones, dropping some. The sample shows roughly 160,000 clones, 90% to 95% of them seen only once. What was sequenced was PBMCs. The receptor comes from a man between 60 and 75 years old with colorectal cancer. The gene calls are TRBV5-1 and TRBJ2-5; D remains ambiguous. The CDR3 reads CASSFKGHQETQYF. For the CDR3, the DNA is TGCGCCAGCAGCTTTAAGGGCCACCAAGAGACCCAGTACTTC.